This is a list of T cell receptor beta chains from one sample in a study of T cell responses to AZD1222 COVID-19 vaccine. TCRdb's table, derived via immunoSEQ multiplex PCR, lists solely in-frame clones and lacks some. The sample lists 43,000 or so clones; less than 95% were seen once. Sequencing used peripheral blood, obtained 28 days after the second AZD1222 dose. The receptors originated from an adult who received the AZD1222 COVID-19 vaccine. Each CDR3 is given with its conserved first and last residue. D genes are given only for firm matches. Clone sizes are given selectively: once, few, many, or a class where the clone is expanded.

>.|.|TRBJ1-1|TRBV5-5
TGTGCCAGCAGCTTGGAAGGGGACAACACTGAAGCTTTCTTT
CASSLEGDNTEAFF
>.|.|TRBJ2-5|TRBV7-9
TGTGCCAGCAGCTTACGCAGGGGAACCCAAGAGACCCAGTACTTC
CASSLRRGTQETQYF
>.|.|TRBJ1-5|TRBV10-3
TGTGCCACCCGAGATAGCAATCAGCCCCAGCATTTT
CATRDSNQPQHF
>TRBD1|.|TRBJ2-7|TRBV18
TGTGCCAGCTCATACACTGGACAGGGTGCCTACGAGCAGTACTTC
CASSYTGQGAYEQYF
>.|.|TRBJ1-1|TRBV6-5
TGTGCCAGCAGTCCACCCCACCAAAACACTGAAGCTTTCTTT
CASSPPHQNTEAFF
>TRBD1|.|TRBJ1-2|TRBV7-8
TGTGCCAGCAGCGTACGGACAGGCGCTAACTATGGCTACACCTTC
CASSVRTGANYGYTF
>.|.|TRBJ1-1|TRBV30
TGTGCCTGGAGTGTAGGGGGGAAGATCACTGAAGCTTTCTTT
CAWSVGGKITEAFF
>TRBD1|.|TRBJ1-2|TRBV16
TGTGCCAGCAGCCCTCTGCAATGGACAGGGAACTATGGCTACACCTTC
CASSPLQWTGNYGYTF
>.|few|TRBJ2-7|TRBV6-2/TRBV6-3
TGTGCCAGCAGTTACCCCACCGGTCGGACGCCTACCTACGAGCAGTACTTC
CASSYPTGRTPTYEQYF
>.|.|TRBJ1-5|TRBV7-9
TGTGCCAGCAGCGAGGCCTCTTTCGGCAATCAGCCCCAGCATTTT
CASSEASFGNQPQHF
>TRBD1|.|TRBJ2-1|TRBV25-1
TGTGCCAGCAGTCCTCAAAGACAGGGTCACAATGAGCAGTTCTTC
CASSPQRQGHNEQFF
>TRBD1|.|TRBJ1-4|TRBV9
TGTGCCAGCAGCGTAACCGCGGACAGGCTAAATGAAAAACTGTTTTTT
CASSVTADRLNEKLFF
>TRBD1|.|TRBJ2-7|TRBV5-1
TGCGCCAGCAGCATAGGGACAGGCAGCTACGAGCAGTACTTC
CASSIGTGSYEQYF
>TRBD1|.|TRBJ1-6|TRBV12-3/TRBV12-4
TGTGCCAGCAGTTTACAGGGACAGTCACCCCTCCACTTT
CASSLQGQSPLHF
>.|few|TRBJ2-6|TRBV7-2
TGTGCCAGCAGCTGGACCTCTGGGGCCAACGTCCTGACTTTC
CASSWTSGANVLTF
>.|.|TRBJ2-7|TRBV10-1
TGCGCCAGCAGTACCGGAACCTACGAGCAGTACTTC
CASSTGTYEQYF
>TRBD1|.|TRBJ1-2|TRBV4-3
TGCGCCAGCAGCCAGCAACAGGGGGCATCTACTGGCTACACCTTC
CASSQQQGASTGYTF
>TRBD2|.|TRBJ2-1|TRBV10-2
TGCGCCAGCACCGAGGGTAGCGGGGGCAGCTCCTACAATGAGCAGTTCTTC
CASTEGSGGSSYNEQFF
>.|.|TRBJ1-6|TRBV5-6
TGTGCCAGCAGCTTTCCAGTAAATAGGGGATGGGAAAATTCACCCCTCCACTTT
CASSFPVNRGWENSPLHF
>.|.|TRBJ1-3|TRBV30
TGTGCCTGGAGTGTAGAGGGACACACCATATATTTT
CAWSVEGHTIYF
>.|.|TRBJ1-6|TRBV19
TGTGCCAGTAGTATAGAGCTACAGTCCTATAATTCACCCCTCCACTTT
CASSIELQSYNSPLHF
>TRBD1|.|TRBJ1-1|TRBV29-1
TGCAGCGTTTACAGGGGAGGCACTGAAGCTTTCTTT
CSVYRGGTEAFF
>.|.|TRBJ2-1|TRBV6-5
TGTGCCAGCAGGATGACCTACAATGAGCAGTTCTTC
CASRMTYNEQFF
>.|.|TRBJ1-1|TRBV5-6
TGTGCCAGCAGCTTGCAGGGGACGATGAACACTGAAGCTTTCTTT
CASSLQGTMNTEAFF
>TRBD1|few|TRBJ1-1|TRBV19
TGTGCCAGTAGTGTCCGGGACAGAGGAGACACTGAAGCTTTCTTT
CASSVRDRGDTEAFF
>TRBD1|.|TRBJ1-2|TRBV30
TGTGCCTGGAGGGGACAGGGGGCTCTCCATGGCTACACCTTC
CAWRGQGALHGYTF
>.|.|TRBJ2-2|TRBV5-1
TGCGCCAGCAGCCGCACAGAGAACACCGGGGAGCTGTTTTTT
CASSRTENTGELFF
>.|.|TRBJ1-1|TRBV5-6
TGTGCCAGCAGCCCGGTCCGAGGGGCGAACACTGAAGCTTTCTTT
CASSPVRGANTEAFF
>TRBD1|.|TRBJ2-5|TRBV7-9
TGTGCCAGCAGCTTACGACAGGGGGCCCAGGAGACCCAGTACTTC
CASSLRQGAQETQYF